This is a list of T cell receptor beta chains from one sample in a study of T-cell memory formation after mild COVID-19. TCRdb re-analysed the 5' RACE reads in MiXCR, keeping a single row per CDR3 protein. The repertoire holds 300,000 to 350,000 distinct CDR3 sequences, approximately 12% seen once, with about 21% in the top ten. Sequencing was performed on PBMCs or a T cell subset sorted from them (not recorded which). The receptors shown here come from a man between 18 and 35 years old who had mild COVID-19 (a few samples of this study predate the infection). Cell type and time point are not known. Each CDR3 is given with its conserved first and last residue. Each record gives: clone size, V gene, J gene, D gene, CDR3 protein, CDR3 DNA. The D gene is left open where the match is weak. Only part of the rows carry a size: once, few, many, or a class if the clone is expanded.

-	TRBV7-9	TRBJ1-4	-	CASSLRSRGAGELFF	TGTGCCAGCAGCTTAAGATCTCGGGGGGCTGGGGAACTGTTTTTT
-	TRBV7-3	TRBJ2-1	-	CASSPRGRGDNEQFF	TGTGCCAGCAGCCCTAGGGGCAGGGGCGACAATGAGCAGTTCTTC
-	TRBV10-3	TRBJ1-5	-	CAISAEISQPQHF	TGTGCCATCAGTGCGGAAATTAGTCAGCCCCAGCATTTT
few	TRBV2	TRBJ2-1	-	CASSRTSSTYNEQFF	TGTGCCAGCAGCCGAACTAGCTCCACCTACAATGAGCAGTTCTTC
few	TRBV20-1	TRBJ2-7	TRBD2	CSARFSGGSRYEQYF	TGCAGTGCTAGATTTAGCGGGGGGAGCCGCTACGAGCAGTACTTC
-	TRBV7-2	TRBJ1-1	-	CASSTLKGWVTEAFF	TGTGCCAGCAGCACCCTGAAGGGTTGGGTGACTGAAGCTTTCTTT
-	TRBV21-1	TRBJ1-1	-	CASSNFSPGQTNTEAFF	TGTGCCAGCAGCAACTTTTCGCCGGGACAGACAAACACTGAAGCTTTCTTT
-	TRBV15	TRBJ2-5	-	CATSRGQSGQETQYF	TGTGCCACCAGCAGAGGGCAATCGGGGCAAGAGACCCAGTACTTC
-	TRBV4-3	TRBJ2-1	-	CASSQDRPGLFNEQFF	TGCGCCAGCAGCCAAGATCGGCCGGGGCTTTTCAATGAGCAGTTCTTC
-	TRBV6-2/TRBV6-3	TRBJ1-2	-	CASSYSREGYTF	TGTGCCAGCAGTTACTCGAGGGAAGGCTACACCTTC
-	TRBV12-3/TRBV12-4	TRBJ2-5	TRBD1	CASSFGTGGHVTQYF	TGTGCCAGCAGTTTCGGGACAGGGGGCCATGTAACCCAGTACTTC
few	TRBV4-3	TRBJ1-1	-	CASSVTGRRPEAFF	TGCGCCAGCAGCGTTACAGGGAGGCGGCCTGAAGCTTTCTTT
-	TRBV7-6	TRBJ1-4	TRBD1	CASSLDTGGGLTVATNEKLFF	TGTGCCAGCAGCTTGGACACAGGGGGCGGACTAACAGTTGCAACTAATGAAAAACTGTTTTTT
-	TRBV24-1	TRBJ1-2	-	CATSGRSANYGYTF	TGTGCCACCAGTGGGAGGTCGGCTAACTATGGCTACACCTTC
-	TRBV18	TRBJ2-5	-	CASSLNSEETQYF	TGTGCCAGCTCACTGAATAGCGAAGAGACCCAGTACTTC
-	TRBV6-2/TRBV6-3	TRBJ2-2	-	CASSNPSHTGELFF	TGTGCCAGCAGCAACCCCAGTCACACCGGGGAGCTGTTTTTT
few	TRBV12-3/TRBV12-4	TRBJ2-7	-	CASSFGQTTYEQYF	TGTGCCAGCAGTTTTGGACAGACTACTTACGAGCAGTACTTC
-	TRBV4-3	TRBJ2-5	-	CASSQERRAWETQYF	TGCGCCAGCAGCCAAGAACGGAGGGCATGGGAGACCCAGTACTTC
-	TRBV3-1	TRBJ2-2	-	CASSPSGTSSGELFF	TGTGCCAGCAGCCCATCCGGGACCTCGTCCGGGGAGCTGTTTTTT
few	TRBV11-1	TRBJ1-2	-	CASSLGLGADGYTF	TGTGCCAGCAGCTTAGGTCTGGGTGCAGATGGCTACACCTTC
-	TRBV12-3/TRBV12-4	TRBJ2-4	TRBD2	CASTGLAGGPAKNIQYF	TGTGCCAGCACGGGGCTAGCGGGGGGCCCTGCCAAAAACATTCAGTACTTC
few	TRBV20-1	TRBJ2-4	-	CSASQDRDIQYF	TGCAGTGCTAGCCAGGACAGAGACATTCAGTACTTC
few	TRBV5-5	TRBJ2-5	TRBD1	CASSRDRSGPGETQYF	TGTGCCAGCAGCCGGGACAGGTCAGGGCCAGGGGAGACCCAGTACTTC
-	TRBV4-2	TRBJ1-1	TRBD1	CASRSDRGVGVSTEAFF	TGTGCCAGCCGTTCCGACAGGGGGGTCGGCGTGAGCACTGAAGCTTTCTTT
few	TRBV7-9	TRBJ1-2	-	CASSLGNGYGYTF	TGTGCCAGCAGCTTAGGCAACGGGTATGGCTACACCTTC
-	TRBV4-3	TRBJ2-1	-	CASSQEVRASYNEQFF	TGCGCCAGCAGCCAAGAAGTACGGGCCTCCTACAATGAGCAGTTCTTC
-	TRBV10-3	TRBJ1-4	-	CAGRAVEGEKLFF	TGTGCTGGCAGGGCGGTTGAGGGGGAAAAACTGTTTTTT
-	TRBV12-3/TRBV12-4	TRBJ2-3	TRBD2	CASSLNAGGADTQYF	TGTGCCAGCAGTTTAAATGCGGGGGGGGCAGATACGCAGTATTTT
many	TRBV5-1	TRBJ2-7	TRBD1	CASSLDRVDEQYF	TGCGCCAGCAGCCTGGACAGGGTCGACGAGCAGTACTTC
few	TRBV2	TRBJ2-1	-	CASSESTEQFF	TGTGCCAGCAGTGAATCTACTGAGCAGTTCTTC
few	TRBV7-2	TRBJ2-3	-	CASSQGIETDTQYF	TGTGCCAGCAGCCAGGGGATTGAGACAGATACGCAGTATTTT
few	TRBV7-9	TRBJ1-1	-	CASSSWGGRGNTEAFF	TGTGCCAGCAGCTCCTGGGGGGGCAGGGGAAACACTGAAGCTTTCTTT